This T cell receptor (beta chain) is drawn from a study of blood T cell repertoires in COVID-19. Sequencing was performed with immunoSEQ multiplex PCR; in TCRdb, only in-frame clones are kept and a portion is missing. The table records about 99,000 clones, approximately 88% of them present only once. The material sequenced was peripheral blood. The origin of this receptor is a woman aged 55-70 years with acute or convalescent COVID-19.

In DNA form, the CDR3 reads TGTGCCAGCAGCACAGGGGGGACAGGGTACGAGCAGTACTTC. Its translation is CASSTGGTGYEQYF. The chain couples TRBV11-2 to TRBJ2-7; 9 bases map to TRBD1. There are 14 residues in the CDR3. The germline gives CDR1 SGHAT, CDR2 FQNNGV. V was pared by 5 bases and J by 4 bases, with 6 bases of the junction left unmatched.